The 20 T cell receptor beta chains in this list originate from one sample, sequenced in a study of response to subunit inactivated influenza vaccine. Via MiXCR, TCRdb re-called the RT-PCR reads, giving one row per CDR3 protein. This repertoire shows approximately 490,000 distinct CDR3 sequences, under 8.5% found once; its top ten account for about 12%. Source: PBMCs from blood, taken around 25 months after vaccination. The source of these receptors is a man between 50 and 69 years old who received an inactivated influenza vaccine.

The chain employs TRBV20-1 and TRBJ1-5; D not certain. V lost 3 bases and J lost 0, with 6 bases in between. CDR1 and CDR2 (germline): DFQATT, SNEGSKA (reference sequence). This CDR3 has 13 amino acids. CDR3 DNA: TGCAGTGCTAGTAAAGATAGCAATCAGCCCCAGCATTTT. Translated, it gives CSASKDSNQPQHF.

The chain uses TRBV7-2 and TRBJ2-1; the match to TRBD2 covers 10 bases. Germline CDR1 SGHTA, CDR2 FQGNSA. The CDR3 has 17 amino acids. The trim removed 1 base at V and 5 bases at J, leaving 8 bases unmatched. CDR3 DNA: TGTGCCAGCAGCTTAGGCCCTAGCGGGGGAGTAGACAATGAGCAGTTCTTC. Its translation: CASSLGPSGGVDNEQFF.

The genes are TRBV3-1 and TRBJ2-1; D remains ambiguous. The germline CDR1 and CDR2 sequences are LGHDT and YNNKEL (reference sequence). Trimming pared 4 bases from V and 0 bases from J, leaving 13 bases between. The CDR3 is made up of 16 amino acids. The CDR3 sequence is CASSRFRASSYNEQFF. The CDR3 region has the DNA TGTGCCAGCAGCCGGTTTAGGGCCAGCTCCTACAATGAGCAGTTCTTC.

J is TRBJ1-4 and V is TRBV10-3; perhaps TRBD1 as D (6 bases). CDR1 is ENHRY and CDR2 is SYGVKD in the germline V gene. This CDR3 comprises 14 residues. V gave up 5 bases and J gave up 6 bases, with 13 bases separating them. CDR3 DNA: TGTGCCATCAGTAACAGGGAAGGGGATGAAAAACTGTTTTTT. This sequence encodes CAISNREGDEKLFF.

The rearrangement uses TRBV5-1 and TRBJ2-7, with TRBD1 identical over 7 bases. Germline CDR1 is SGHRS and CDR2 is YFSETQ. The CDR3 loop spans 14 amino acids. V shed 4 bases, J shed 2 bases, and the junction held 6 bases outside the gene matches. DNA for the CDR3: TGCGCCAGCAGCGCGGACAGGTACCCCTACGAGCAGTACTTC. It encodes CASSADRYPYEQYF.

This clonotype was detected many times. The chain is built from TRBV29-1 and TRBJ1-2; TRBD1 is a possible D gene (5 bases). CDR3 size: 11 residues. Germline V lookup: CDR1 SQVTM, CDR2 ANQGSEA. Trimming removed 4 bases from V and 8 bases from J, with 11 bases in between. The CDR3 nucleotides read TGCAGCGTTGTAGGGACTTGGGGCTACACCTTC. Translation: CSVVGTWGYTF.

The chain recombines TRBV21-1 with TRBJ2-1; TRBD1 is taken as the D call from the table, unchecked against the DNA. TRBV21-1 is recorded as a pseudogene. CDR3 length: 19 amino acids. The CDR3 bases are TGTGCCAGCAGCAAAGAACGCGCCCAACCCAGCGGGGCTTACAATGAGCAGTTCTTC. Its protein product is CASSKERAQPSGAYNEQFF.

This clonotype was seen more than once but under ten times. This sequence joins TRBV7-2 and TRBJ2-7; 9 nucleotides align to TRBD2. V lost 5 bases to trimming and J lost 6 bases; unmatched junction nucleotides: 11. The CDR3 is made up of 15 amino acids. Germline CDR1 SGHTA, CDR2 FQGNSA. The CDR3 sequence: CASSQLGLAVSEQYF. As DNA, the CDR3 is TGTGCCAGCAGCCAGCTGGGACTAGCTGTTAGCGAGCAGTACTTC.

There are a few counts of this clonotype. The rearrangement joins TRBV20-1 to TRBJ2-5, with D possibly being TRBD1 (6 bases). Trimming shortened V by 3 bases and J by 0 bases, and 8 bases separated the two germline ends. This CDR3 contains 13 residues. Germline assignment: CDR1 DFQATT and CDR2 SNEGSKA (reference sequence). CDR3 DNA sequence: TGCAGTGCTAGCGGACAGTACCAAGAGACCCAGTACTTC. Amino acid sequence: CSASGQYQETQYF.

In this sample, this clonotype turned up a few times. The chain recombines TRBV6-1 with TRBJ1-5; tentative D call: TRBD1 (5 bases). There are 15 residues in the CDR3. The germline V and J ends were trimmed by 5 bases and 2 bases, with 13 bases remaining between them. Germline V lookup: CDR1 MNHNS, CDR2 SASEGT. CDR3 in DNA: TGTGCCAGCAGTAGCGGGGCCTGGGGCAATCAGCCCCAGCATTTT. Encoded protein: CASSSGAWGNQPQHF.

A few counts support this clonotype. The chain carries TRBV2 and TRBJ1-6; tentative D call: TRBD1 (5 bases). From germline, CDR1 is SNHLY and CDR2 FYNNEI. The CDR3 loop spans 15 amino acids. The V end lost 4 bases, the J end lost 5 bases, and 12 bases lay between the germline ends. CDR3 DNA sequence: TGTGCCAGCAGTGGGCAGGGATTGAATAATTCACCCCTCCACTTT. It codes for CASSGQGLNNSPLHF.

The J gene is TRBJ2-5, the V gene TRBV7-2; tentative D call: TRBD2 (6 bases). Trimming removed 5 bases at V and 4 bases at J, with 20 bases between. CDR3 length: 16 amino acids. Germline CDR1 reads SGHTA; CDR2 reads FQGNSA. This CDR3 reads CASSERAGFGGETQYF. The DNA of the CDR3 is TGTGCCAGCAGCGAAAGAGCGGGTTTTGGTGGAGAGACCCAGTACTTC.

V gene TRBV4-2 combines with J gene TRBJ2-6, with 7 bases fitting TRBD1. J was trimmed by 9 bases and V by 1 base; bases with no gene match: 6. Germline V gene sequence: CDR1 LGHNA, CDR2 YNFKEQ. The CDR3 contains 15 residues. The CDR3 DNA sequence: TGTGCCAGCAGCCAAGGGGGGACAGCAGGCAACGTCCTGACTTTC. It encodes CASSQGGTAGNVLTF.

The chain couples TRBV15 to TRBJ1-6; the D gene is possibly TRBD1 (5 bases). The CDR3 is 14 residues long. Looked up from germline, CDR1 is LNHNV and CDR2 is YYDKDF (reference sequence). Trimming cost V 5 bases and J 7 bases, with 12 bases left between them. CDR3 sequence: CATSSQTENSPLHF. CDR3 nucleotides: TGTGCCACCAGCTCCCAGACAGAAAATTCACCCCTCCACTTT.

The CDR3 DNA is TGTGCCAGTACTATCAGGGGTCCCTACGAGCAGTACTTC. As protein: CASTIRGPYEQYF. The chain is built from TRBV2 and TRBJ2-7, with D possibly being TRBD1 (6 bases). CDR1 is SNHLY and CDR2 is FYNNEI in the germline V gene. Trimming took 9 bases from V and 2 from J, leaving 14 bases between them. The CDR3 runs to 13 residues.

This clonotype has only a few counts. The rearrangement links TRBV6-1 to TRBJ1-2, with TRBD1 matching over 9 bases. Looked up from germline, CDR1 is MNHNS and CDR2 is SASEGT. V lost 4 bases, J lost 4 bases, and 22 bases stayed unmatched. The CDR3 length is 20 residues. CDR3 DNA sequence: TGTGCCAGCAGTGGAACCCCCACCTCCCCGGGACAGGGCCTTTTCTATGGCTACACCTTC. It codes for CASSGTPTSPGQGLFYGYTF.

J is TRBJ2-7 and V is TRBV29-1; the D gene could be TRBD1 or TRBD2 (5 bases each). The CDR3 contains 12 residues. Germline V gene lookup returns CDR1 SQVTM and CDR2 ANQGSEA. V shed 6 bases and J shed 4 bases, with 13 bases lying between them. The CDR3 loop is CSVPGRGYEQYF. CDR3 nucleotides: TGCAGCGTGCCGGGACGAGGATACGAGCAGTACTTC.

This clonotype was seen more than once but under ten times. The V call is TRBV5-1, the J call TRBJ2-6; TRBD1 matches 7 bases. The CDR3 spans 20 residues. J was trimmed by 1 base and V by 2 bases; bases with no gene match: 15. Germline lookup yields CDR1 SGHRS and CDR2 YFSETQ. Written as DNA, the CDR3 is TGCGCCAGCAGCTTCCTTCCCACCGGGACAGCGAATTCTGGGGCCAACGTCCTGACTTTC. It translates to CASSFLPTGTANSGANVLTF.

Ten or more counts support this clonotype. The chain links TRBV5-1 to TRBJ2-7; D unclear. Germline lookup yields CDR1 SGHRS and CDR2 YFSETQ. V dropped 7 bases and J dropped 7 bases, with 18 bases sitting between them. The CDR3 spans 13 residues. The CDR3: CASGSPRQREQYF. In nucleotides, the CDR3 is TGCGCCAGCGGATCCCCTAGGCAGAGAGAGCAGTACTTC.

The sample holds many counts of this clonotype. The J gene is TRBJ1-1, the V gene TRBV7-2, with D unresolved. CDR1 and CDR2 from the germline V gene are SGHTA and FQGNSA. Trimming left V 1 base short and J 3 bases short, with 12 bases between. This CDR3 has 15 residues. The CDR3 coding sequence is TGTGCCAGCAGCTTAGGACACAGCTACTACACTGAAGCTTTCTTT. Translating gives CASSLGHSYYTEAFF.